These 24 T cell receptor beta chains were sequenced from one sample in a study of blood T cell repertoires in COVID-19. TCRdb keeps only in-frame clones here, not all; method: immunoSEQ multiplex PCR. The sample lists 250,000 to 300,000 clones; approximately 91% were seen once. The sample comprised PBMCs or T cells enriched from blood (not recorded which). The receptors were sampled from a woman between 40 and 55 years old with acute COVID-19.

The CDR3 is CASSTETSGNGELFF. The CDR3 DNA reads as TGTGCCAGCAGTACGGAAACTAGCGGAAACGGGGAGCTGTTTTTT. V and J are TRBV6-2 or TRBV6-3 and TRBJ2-2; 8 bases line up with TRBD2. In germline, CDR1 is MNHEY, CDR2 SVGEGT. The CDR3 has 15 amino acids. Unmatched junction bases numbered 9, after V lost 5 bases and J lost 7 bases.

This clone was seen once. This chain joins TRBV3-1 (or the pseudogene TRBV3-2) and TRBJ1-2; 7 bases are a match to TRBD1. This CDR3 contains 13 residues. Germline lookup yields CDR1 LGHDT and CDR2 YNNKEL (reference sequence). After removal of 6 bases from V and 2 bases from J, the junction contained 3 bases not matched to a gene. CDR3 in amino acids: CASRKGQNYGYTF. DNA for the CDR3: TGTGCCAGCAGGAAGGGACAGAACTATGGCTACACCTTC.

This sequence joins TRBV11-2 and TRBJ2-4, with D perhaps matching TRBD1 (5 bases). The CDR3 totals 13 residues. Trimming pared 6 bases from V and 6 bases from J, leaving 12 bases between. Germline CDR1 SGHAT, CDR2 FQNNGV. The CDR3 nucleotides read TGTGCCAGCAGGCAAATAACAGGAAACATTCAGTACTTC. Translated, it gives CASRQITGNIQYF. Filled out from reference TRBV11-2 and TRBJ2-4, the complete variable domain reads EAGVAQSPRYKIIEKRQSVAFWCNPISGHATLYWYQQILGQGPKLLIQFQNNGVVDDSQLPKDRFSAERLKGVDSTLKIQPAKLEDSAVYLCASRQITGNIQYFGAGTRLSVL.

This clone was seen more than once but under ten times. The CDR3 DNA reads TGTGCCAGCAGTGAAATATCGGGGGGCAGAACTAATGAAAAACTGTTTTTT. This encodes CASSEISGGRTNEKLFF. The chain employs TRBV6-1 and TRBJ1-4; D perhaps matches TRBD1 (6 bases). Germline CDR1 reads MNHNS; CDR2 reads SASEGT. Between the trimmed V and J ends, which lost 2 bases and 1 base, there was a span of 14 bases. The CDR3 totals 17 residues.

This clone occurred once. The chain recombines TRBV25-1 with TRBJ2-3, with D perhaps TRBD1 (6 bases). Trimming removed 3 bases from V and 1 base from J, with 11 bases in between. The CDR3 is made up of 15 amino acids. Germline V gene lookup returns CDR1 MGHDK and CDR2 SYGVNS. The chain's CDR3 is CASSDRGAGTDTQYF. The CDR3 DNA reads TGTGCCAGCAGTGACAGGGGTGCGGGCACAGATACGCAGTATTTT.

CDR3 residues: CASSPFWDTNYEQYF. CDR3 coding DNA: TGTGCCAGCAGCCCTTTTTGGGACACGAACTACGAGCAGTACTTC. This chain uses TRBV7-6 with TRBJ2-7, with D tentatively TRBD1 (6 bases). This CDR3 comprises 15 residues. V lost 5 bases and J 3 bases, leaving 17 bases between the germline ends. Looked up from germline, CDR1 is SGHVS and CDR2 is FNYEAQ.

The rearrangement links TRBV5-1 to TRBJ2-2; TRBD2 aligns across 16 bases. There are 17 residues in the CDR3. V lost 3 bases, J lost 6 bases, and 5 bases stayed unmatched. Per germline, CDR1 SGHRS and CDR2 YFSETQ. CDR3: CASSSLGLAGGAGELFF. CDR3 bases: TGCGCCAGCAGCTCCCTGGGACTAGCGGGAGGGGCCGGGGAGCTGTTTTTT.

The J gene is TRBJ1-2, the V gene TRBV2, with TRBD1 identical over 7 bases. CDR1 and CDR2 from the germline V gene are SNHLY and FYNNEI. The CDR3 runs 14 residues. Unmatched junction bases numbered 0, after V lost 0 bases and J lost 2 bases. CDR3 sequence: CASSEAGGNYGYTF. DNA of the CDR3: TGTGCCAGCAGTGAAGCAGGGGGCAACTATGGCTACACCTTC.

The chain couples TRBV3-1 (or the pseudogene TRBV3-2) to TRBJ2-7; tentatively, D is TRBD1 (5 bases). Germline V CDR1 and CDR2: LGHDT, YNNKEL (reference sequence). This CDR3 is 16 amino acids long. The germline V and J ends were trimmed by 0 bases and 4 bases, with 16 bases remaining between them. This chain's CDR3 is CASSQEPTEGFYEQYF. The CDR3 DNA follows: TGTGCCAGCAGCCAAGAACCGACAGAAGGGTTTTACGAGCAGTACTTC.

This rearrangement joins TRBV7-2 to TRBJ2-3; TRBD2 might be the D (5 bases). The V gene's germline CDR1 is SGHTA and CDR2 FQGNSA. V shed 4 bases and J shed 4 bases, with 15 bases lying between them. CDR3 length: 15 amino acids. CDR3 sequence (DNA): TGTGCCAGCAGCTCGAGTCGGGGTTCCGCAGATACGCAGTATTTT. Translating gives CASSSSRGSADTQYF.

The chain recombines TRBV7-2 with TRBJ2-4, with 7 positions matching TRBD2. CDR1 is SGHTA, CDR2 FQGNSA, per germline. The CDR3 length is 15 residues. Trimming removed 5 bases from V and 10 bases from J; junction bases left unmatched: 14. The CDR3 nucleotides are TGTGCCAGCAGCCTGGAGACTAGCCTTACTCCAATTCAGTACTTC. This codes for CASSLETSLTPIQYF.

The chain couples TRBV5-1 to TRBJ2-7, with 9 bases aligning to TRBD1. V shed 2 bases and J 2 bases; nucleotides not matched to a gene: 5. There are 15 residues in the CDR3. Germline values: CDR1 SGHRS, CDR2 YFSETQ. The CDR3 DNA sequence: TGCGCCAGCAGCTTAGGACAGGGGACAACCTACGAGCAGTACTTC. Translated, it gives CASSLGQGTTYEQYF.

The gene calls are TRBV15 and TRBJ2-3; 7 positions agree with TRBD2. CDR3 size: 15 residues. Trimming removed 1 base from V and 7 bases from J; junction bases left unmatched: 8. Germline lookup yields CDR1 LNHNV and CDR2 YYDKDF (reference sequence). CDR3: CATSRVEGLPYTQYF. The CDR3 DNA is TGTGCCACCAGCAGAGTAGAGGGACTACCCTATACGCAGTATTTT.

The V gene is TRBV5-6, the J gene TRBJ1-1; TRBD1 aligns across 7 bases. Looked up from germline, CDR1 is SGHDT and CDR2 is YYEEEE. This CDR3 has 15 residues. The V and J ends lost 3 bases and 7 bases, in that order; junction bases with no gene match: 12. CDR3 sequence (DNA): TGTGCCAGCAGCTCAGAAAAAACCCGGGACAGTGAAGCTTTCTTT. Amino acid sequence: CASSSEKTRDSEAFF.

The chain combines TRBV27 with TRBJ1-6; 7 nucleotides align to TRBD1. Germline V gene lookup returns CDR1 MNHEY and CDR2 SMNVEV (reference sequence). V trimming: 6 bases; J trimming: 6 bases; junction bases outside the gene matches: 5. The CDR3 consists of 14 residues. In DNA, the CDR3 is TGTGCCAGCAGGGAGACAGGGTCTAATTCACCCCTCCACTTT. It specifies CASRETGSNSPLHF.

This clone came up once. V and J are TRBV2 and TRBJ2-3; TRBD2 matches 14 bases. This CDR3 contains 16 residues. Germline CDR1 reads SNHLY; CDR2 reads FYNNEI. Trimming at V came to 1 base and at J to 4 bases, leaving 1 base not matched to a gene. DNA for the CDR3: TGTGCCAGCAGTGAAGGGGGACTAGCGGGAGCAGATACGCAGTATTTT. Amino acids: CASSEGGLAGADTQYF.

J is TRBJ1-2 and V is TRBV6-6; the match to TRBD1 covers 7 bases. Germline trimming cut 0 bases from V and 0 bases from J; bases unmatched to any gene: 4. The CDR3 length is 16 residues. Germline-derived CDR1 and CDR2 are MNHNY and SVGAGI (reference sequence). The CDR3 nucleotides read TGTGCCAGCAGTTACTCGGGTAGGGGGCCTAACTATGGCTACACCTTC. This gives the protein CASSYSGRGPNYGYTF.

The CDR3 protein is CASSGAGAPQLFF. The DNA of the CDR3 is TGTGCCAGCAGTGGAGCAGGGGCGCCACAACTGTTTTTT. The gene calls are TRBV2 and TRBJ1-4; TRBD1 might be the D (6 bases). Germline CDR1 SNHLY, CDR2 FYNNEI. The CDR3 is made up of 13 amino acids. V lost 4 bases to trimming and J lost 12 bases, with 15 bases between them.

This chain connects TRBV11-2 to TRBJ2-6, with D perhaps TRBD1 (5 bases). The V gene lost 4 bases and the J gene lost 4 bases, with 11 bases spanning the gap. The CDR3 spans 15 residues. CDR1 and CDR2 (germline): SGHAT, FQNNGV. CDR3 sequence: CASSSAGLGANVLTF. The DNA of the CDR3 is TGTGCCAGCAGCTCCGCAGGGCTCGGGGCCAACGTCCTGACTTTC.

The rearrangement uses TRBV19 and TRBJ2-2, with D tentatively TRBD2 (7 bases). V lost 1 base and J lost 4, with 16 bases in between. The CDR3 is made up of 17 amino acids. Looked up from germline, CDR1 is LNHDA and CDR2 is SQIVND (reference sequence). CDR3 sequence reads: CASSIGLGGPFTGELFF. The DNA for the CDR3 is TGTGCCAGTAGTATAGGACTCGGGGGGCCCTTCACCGGGGAGCTGTTTTTT.

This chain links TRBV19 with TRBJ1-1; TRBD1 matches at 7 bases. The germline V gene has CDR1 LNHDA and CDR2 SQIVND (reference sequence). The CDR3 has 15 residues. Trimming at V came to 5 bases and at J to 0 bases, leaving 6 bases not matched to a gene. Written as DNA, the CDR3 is TGTGCCAGTAGTGTAACAGGGGAAATGAACACTGAAGCTTTCTTT. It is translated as CASSVTGEMNTEAFF.

CDR3 sequence reads: CASSPIPRGANVLTF. Written as DNA, the CDR3 is TGTGCCAGCTCACCAATCCCCCGTGGGGCCAACGTCCTGACTTTC. The rearrangement uses TRBV18 and TRBJ2-6; D is unclear. The V gene's germline CDR1 is KGHSH and CDR2 LQKENI. Trimming pared 2 bases from V and 3 bases from J, leaving 8 bases between. The CDR3 covers 15 residues.

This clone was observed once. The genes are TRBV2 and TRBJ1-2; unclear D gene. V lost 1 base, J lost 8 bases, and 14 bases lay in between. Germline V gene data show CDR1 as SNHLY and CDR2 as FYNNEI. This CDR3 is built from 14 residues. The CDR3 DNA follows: TGTGCCAGCAGTGAAGGCGTCCCAATTCAAGGCTACACCTTC. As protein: CASSEGVPIQGYTF.

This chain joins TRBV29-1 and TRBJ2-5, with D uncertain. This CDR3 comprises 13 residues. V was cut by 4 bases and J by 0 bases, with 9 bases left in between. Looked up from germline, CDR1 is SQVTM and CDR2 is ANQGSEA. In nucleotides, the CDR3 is TGCAGCGTTGGACTGATGTACCAAGAGACCCAGTACTTC. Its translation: CSVGLMYQETQYF.